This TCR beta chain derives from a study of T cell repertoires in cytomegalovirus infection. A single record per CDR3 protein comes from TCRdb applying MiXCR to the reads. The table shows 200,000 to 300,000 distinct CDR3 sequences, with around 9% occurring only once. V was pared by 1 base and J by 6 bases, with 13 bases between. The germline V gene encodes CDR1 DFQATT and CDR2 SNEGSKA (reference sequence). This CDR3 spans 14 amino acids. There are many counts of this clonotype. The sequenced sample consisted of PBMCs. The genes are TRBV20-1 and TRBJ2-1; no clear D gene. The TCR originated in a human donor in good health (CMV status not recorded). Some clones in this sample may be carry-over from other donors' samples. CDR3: CSARGHLGGNEQFF. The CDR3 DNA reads TGCAGTGCTAGAGGACACCTGGGTGGCAATGAGCAGTTCTTC.